The text below deals with one T cell receptor beta chain. The method was immunoSEQ multiplex PCR; TCRdb's version includes in-frame clones alone and lacks a portion of them. The sample holds hundreds of thousands of clones, 55% to 85% seen once. The data stem from a study of shared clonotypes between healthy human individuals. Trimming left V 0 bases short and J 3 bases short, with 15 bases between. There are 16 residues in the CDR3. Germline loops: CDR1 GTSNPN, CDR2 SVGIG (reference sequence). V usage is TRBV30 and J usage is TRBJ1-5; D perhaps matches TRBD1 (6 bases). This clonotype was obtained from a woman aged 30 to 39 in good health. Specimen: memory CD4+ T cells sorted from blood. Stated subset: CD45RA-negative fraction. The CDR3 spells CAWSVHRAVPNQPQHF. CDR3 coding DNA: TGTGCCTGGAGTGTACACAGGGCAGTCCCCAATCAGCCCCAGCATTTT.